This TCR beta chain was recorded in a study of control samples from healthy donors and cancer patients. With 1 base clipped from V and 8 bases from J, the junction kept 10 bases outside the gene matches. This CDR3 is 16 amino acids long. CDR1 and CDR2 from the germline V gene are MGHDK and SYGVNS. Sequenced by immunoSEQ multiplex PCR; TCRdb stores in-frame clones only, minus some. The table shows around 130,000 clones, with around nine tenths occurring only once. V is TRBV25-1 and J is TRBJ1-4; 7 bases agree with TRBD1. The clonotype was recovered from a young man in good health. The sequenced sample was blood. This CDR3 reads CASSESTRGQKEKLFF. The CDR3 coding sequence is TGTGCCAGCAGTGAATCGACGAGGGGGCAAAAGGAAAAACTGTTTTTT.